These 10 T cell receptor beta chains were all obtained from the same sample, sequenced in a study of post-analysis software for immune sequencing data. The study's findings and limits: A handful of TRBV segments, including TRBV5-6, TRBV5-1 and TRBV20-1, were more frequent in patients than controls.

Prepared libraries of TCR beta cDNA carried unique molecular identifiers. TCRdb reprocessed the PCR reads with MiXCR, giving one entry per CDR3 protein. The table has 700,000 to 900,000 distinct CDR3 sequences, 40% to 55% seen once. These receptors have no identified antigens. Sequencing input: blood. The receptor set was obtained from a girl aged 5 to 17 with multiple sclerosis.

V usage is TRBV6-1 and J usage is TRBJ2-4, with D perhaps matching TRBD2 (6 bases). The J call may be incorrect, as the DNA end agrees better with TRBJ2-7. CDR3 size: 13 residues. Germline assignment: CDR1 MNHNS and CDR2 SASEGT. CDR3 residues: CASSESGVHEQYF. The CDR3 region has the DNA TGTGCCAGCAGTGAATCGGGGGTCCACGAGCAGTACTTC.

This clonotype was picked up a small number of times. The gene calls are TRBV20-1 and TRBJ1-5; D is ambiguous. The CDR3 sequence is 13 residues long. Trimming took 3 bases from V and 8 from J, leaving 14 bases between them. The germline V gene encodes CDR1 DFQATT and CDR2 SNEGSKA (reference sequence). The CDR3 sequence is CSASVSGIEPQHF. The CDR3 coding sequence is TGCAGTGCTAGTGTGTCGGGTATCGAGCCCCAGCATTTT.

CDR3 residues: CASSPGTWGKETQYF. CDR3 nucleotide sequence: TGCGCCAGCAGCCCGGGGACTTGGGGGAAAGAGACCCAGTACTTC. The chain combines TRBV5-1 with TRBJ2-5; D may be TRBD2 (6 bases). The CDR3 runs 15 residues. Trimming left V 4 bases short and J 3 bases short, with 16 bases between. In germline, CDR1 is SGHRS, CDR2 YFSETQ.

This chain joins TRBV29-1 and TRBJ2-5, with TRBD1 matching over 7 bases. Unmatched junction bases numbered 13, after V lost 5 bases and J lost 4 bases. CDR1 is SQVTM, CDR2 ANQGSEA, per germline. The CDR3 spans 15 residues. For the CDR3, the DNA is TGCAGCGTTCGAGAGGGGACAGAGGTAGCAGAGACCCAGTACTTC. Protein sequence: CSVREGTEVAETQYF.

CDR3 coding DNA: TGTGCCAGCAGCTTACCGGACAGCTCTGGGGCCAACGTCCTGACTTTC. It yields the protein CASSLPDSSGANVLTF. The genes are TRBV7-3 and TRBJ2-6, with a tentative D call TRBD1 (6 bases). The CDR3 totals 16 residues. V lost 2 bases, J lost 0 bases, and 8 bases lay in between. Germline assignment: CDR1 SGHTA and CDR2 FQGTGA.

J is TRBJ2-1 and V is TRBV24-1; TRBD2 aligns across 10 bases. V lost 5 bases to trimming and J lost 6 bases; unmatched junction nucleotides: 3. Germline V lookup: CDR1 KGHDR, CDR2 SFDVKD. The CDR3 runs 14 residues. CDR3 in amino acids: CATSGAGGANEQFF. CDR3 nucleotides: TGTGCCACCAGTGGAGCGGGGGGGGCCAATGAGCAGTTCTTC.

This clonotype was detected only a few times. The V gene is TRBV27, the J gene TRBJ1-2; perhaps TRBD1 as D (5 bases). Germline V gene data show CDR1 as MNHEY and CDR2 as SMNVEV (reference sequence). V was shortened by 7 bases and J by 4 bases, with 13 bases between the two germline ends. The length of the CDR3 is 13 residues. CDR3 residues: CASTQGDGYGYTF. The CDR3 region has the DNA TGTGCCAGCACTCAAGGGGACGGCTATGGCTACACCTTC.

The chain recombines TRBV5-5 with TRBJ2-3, with 14 bases lining up with TRBD2. Per germline, CDR1 SGHKS and CDR2 YYEKEE (reference sequence). This CDR3 region has 16 residues. J was trimmed by 5 bases and V by 4 bases; bases with no gene match: 6. CDR3 in amino acids: CASSEGLAGALDTQYF. CDR3 nucleotide sequence: TGTGCCAGCAGCGAGGGACTAGCGGGAGCTTTAGATACGCAGTATTTT.

A note on this clonotype: Just one base apart from a much larger clone, this may be a read error. The genes are TRBV18 and TRBJ2-5; D possibly corresponds to TRBD2 (5 bases). The V gene lost 8 bases and the J gene lost 1 base, with 8 bases spanning the gap. The V gene's germline CDR1 is KGHSH and CDR2 LQKENI. The CDR3 is made up of 12 amino acids. The CDR3 DNA reads TGTGCCAGCAAGACTACCCAAGAGACCCAGTACTTC. Translation gives CASKTTQETQYF.

This clonotype has just a few counts. V is TRBV6-5 and J is TRBJ2-1, with D perhaps TRBD2 (6 bases). Germline V gene lookup returns CDR1 MNHEY and CDR2 SVGAGI. This CDR3 has 13 amino acids. The V end was cut by 6 bases, the J end by 7 bases, with 13 bases between. CDR3 protein: CASRPGLANEQFF. In DNA form, the CDR3 reads TGTGCCAGCAGGCCGGGACTCGCTAATGAGCAGTTCTTC.